This T cell receptor beta chain appears in the sequencing data of a study of blood T cell repertoires in COVID-19. The germline CDR1 and CDR2 sequences are MDHEN and SYDVKM. V lost 8 bases and J 0 bases, leaving 7 bases between the germline ends. The CDR3 sequence is 13 residues long. Clones were read by immunoSEQ multiplex PCR, and TCRdb kept only the in-frame ones, dropping some. This sample yields 100,000 to 150,000 clones, of which about 83% are seen a single time; about 4% belongs to the top ten. Cohort 3 donors were reported recovered after two negative PCRs, clearance, or symptom resolution. The chain carries TRBV28 and TRBJ2-2; D remains unclear. The sample was PBMCs or T cells enriched from blood (not recorded which). The receptor's source is a woman between 25 and 40 years old who had recovered from COVID-19. CDR3 DNA: TGTGCCAGCCCCTCCCCGAACACCGGGGAGCTGTTTTTT. Its protein product is CASPSPNTGELFF.